This TCR beta chain came from a study of graft-versus-host responses after intestinal transplantation. The wider study: Uniformly, recipients were administered anti-thymocyte globulin induction with subsequent tacrolimus and steroids for approximately three years.

Using immunoSEQ multiplex PCR, the repertoire was profiled, and TCRdb retains in-frame clones only, with some absent. The sample lists 40,000 to 60,000 clones; approximately 88% were seen once. Details on this clone: Its target is unknown.

The V and J ends lost 1 base and 2 bases, in that order; junction bases with no gene match: 2. The CDR3 spans 14 residues. CDR1 is SGHRS, CDR2 YFSETQ, per germline. General study findings and limits: Recipient marrow harbored GvH clones, some of which surfaced first in ileum or blood.

The source of this sequence is a human donor who was the organ donor for an intestinal transplant. The input for sequencing was unstimulated CD4+ T cells sorted from spleen or lymph node cells, taken before transplant. This rearrangement joins TRBV5-1 to TRBJ2-7, with TRBD1 matching 8 bases. This CDR3 is CASSLWTGTYEQYF. CDR3 nucleotides: TGCGCCAGCAGCTTGTGGACAGGGACCTACGAGCAGTACTTC.